The 18 T cell receptor beta chains below all came from one sample that was sequenced in a study of regulatory T cells in long-lasting Graves disease. CDR3-region Arm-PCR and iRepertoire HTBI primers produced the TCR beta libraries. Using its own MiXCR run on the multiplex PCR reads, TCRdb lists one record per CDR3 protein. Seen here are 350,000 to 550,000 distinct CDR3 sequences, around 15% observed once, and the top ten hold under 20%. As to time point: newly diagnosed GD, antithyroid drugs for less than 3 months. RNA from PBMCs was the source of the TCR library. These data were likewise used in another study, on T cells in Graves' hyperthyroidism and ophthalmopathy.

Sequenced here: peripheral blood mononuclear cells (PBMCs), sampled at new diagnosis, from a patient treated with antithyroid drugs. These receptors were collected from a woman aged 45-59 years with Graves disease.

This clonotype was detected a few times. This chain connects TRBV5-1 to TRBJ1-2; D not certain. The CDR3 consists of 13 residues. V was shortened by 4 bases and J by 4 bases, with 11 bases between the two germline ends. In germline, CDR1 is SGHRS, CDR2 YFSETQ. This CDR3 is CASSPFRPYGYTF. CDR3 coding DNA: TGCGCCAGCAGCCCCTTCAGGCCCTATGGCTACACCTTC.

This clonotype was detected many times. V gene TRBV28 combines with J gene TRBJ2-1; tentatively, D is TRBD1 (6 bases). CDR1 MDHEN and CDR2 SYDVKM come from the germline V gene. V lost 5 bases, J lost 7 bases, and 18 bases lay in between. This CDR3 region has 15 residues. As DNA, the CDR3 is TGTGCCAGCAGTCCTCCGCGGACAGTTGAAAATGAGCAGTTCTTC. It is translated as CASSPPRTVENEQFF.

As regards this clonotype: A read error may be the cause here, since a much bigger clone is one base away. This sequence joins TRBV10-1 and TRBJ2-7, with D maybe TRBD1 (6 bases). The CDR3 covers 13 residues. Germline V gene lookup returns CDR1 WNHNN and CDR2 SYGVQD (reference sequence). The DNA for the CDR3 is TGCGCCATGATCGACAGGTTCTCCTACGAGCGGTACTTC. Residues: CAMIDRFSYERYF.

This clonotype came up a few times. This chain joins TRBV6-1 and TRBJ2-1; 8 nucleotides agree with TRBD1. The CDR3 is 13 residues long. V lost 6 bases and J lost 9; bases outside the gene matches: 7. Germline V lookup: CDR1 MNHNS, CDR2 SASEGT. CDR3: CASSGQGVTEQFF. In DNA, the CDR3 is TGTGCCAGCAGCGGACAGGGTGTGACTGAGCAGTTCTTC.

This clonotype has just a few counts. This rearrangement joins TRBV10-3 to TRBJ2-3; TRBD2 matches at 10 bases. The ends lost 4 bases at V and 1 base at J; junction bases unmatched: 5. This CDR3 has 16 amino acids. Germline-derived CDR1 and CDR2 are ENHRY and SYGVKD. CDR3 sequence: CAISAGLAYGTDTQYF. The CDR3 nucleotides read TGTGCCATCAGTGCGGGACTAGCGTACGGCACAGATACGCAGTATTTT.

This clonotype was seen many times. This sequence joins TRBV20-1 and TRBJ1-5; 9 bases fit TRBD1. The germline gives CDR1 DFQATT, CDR2 SNEGSKA (reference sequence). This CDR3 has 13 amino acids. Trimming removed 4 bases from V and 4 bases from J; junction bases left unmatched: 2. DNA of the CDR3: TGCAGTGCTATGGGACAGGGAAATCAGCCCCAGCATTTT. Protein product: CSAMGQGNQPQHF.

Many counts were recorded for this clonotype. This rearrangement joins TRBV11-3 to TRBJ2-1, with D perhaps matching TRBD1 or TRBD2 (5 bases each). Germline values: CDR1 SGHNT, CDR2 YENEEA. CDR3 length equals 12 residues. V was pared by 0 bases and J by 10 bases, with 7 bases between. The CDR3 DNA reads as TGTGCCAGCAGCTTAGAGGGACGGGAGCAGTTCTTC. Its translation: CASSLEGREQFF.

This clonotype occurred a few times. The junction departs from germline at one end; a sequencing error may be responsible. V is TRBV6-1 and J is TRBJ1-4; 8 bases align to TRBD1. The CDR3 spans 14 residues. Per the germline V gene, CDR1 is MNHNS and CDR2 is SASEGT. The CDR3 reads CASSQGQGNGKLFF. In nucleotides, the CDR3 is TGTGCCAGCAGTCAAGGACAGGGAAATGGAAAACTGTTTTTT.

Concerning this clonotype itself: A much larger clone lies a single base off, so this may be a read error. This chain links TRBV7-2 with TRBJ1-2; maybe TRBD1 (6 bases). Looked up from germline, CDR1 is SGHTA and CDR2 is FQGNSA. The CDR3 has 14 residues. Trimming pared 4 bases from V and 4 bases from J, leaving 13 bases between. In DNA, the CDR3 is TGTGCCAGCAGCTCCGGACAGCCAGTCTATGGCTACACCTTC. This sequence encodes CASSSGQPVYGYTF.

V usage is TRBV5-1 and J usage is TRBJ1-2; D uncertain. Germline CDR1 SGHRS, CDR2 YFSETQ. V lost 0 bases and J 7 bases, leaving 10 bases between the germline ends. This CDR3 has 13 residues. The CDR3 region is CASSLAEDRGYTF. The CDR3 nucleotides read TGCGCCAGCAGCTTGGCAGAGGATCGTGGCTACACCTTC.

This clonotype was found many times. This chain links TRBV28 with TRBJ1-5, with 9 positions matching TRBD1. Germline V gene lookup returns CDR1 MDHEN and CDR2 SYDVKM. The CDR3 totals 16 residues. The V and J ends lost 6 bases and 5 bases, in that order; junction bases with no gene match: 11. CDR3 loop: CASRPGTGSGDQPQHF. The CDR3 coding sequence is TGTGCCAGCAGACCTGGGACAGGGAGTGGCGATCAGCCCCAGCATTTT.

This clonotype has a count of ten or more. The rearrangement joins TRBV11-2 to TRBJ2-3, with unresolved D. With 6 bases removed from V and 2 bases from J, the gap between germline ends came to 15 bases. Germline CDR1 and CDR2: SGHAT and FQNNGV. This CDR3 is built from 15 residues. The CDR3 sequence: CASRVAYRHTDTQYF. The DNA for the CDR3 is TGTGCCAGCAGAGTAGCATATCGACACACAGATACGCAGTATTTT.

This clonotype was counted between two and nine times. V usage is TRBV28 and J usage is TRBJ2-1; D gene unclear. The J call may be incorrect, as the DNA end agrees better with TRBJ2-5. Germline CDR1 and CDR2: MDHEN and SYDVKM. The CDR3 runs to 13 residues. DNA of the CDR3: TGTGCCAGCACCACTTCCGCCCAAGAGACCCAGTACTTC. Translation: CASTTSAQETQYF.

This clonotype was recorded a few times. The genes are TRBV19 and TRBJ2-3; TRBD2 aligns across 7 bases. Unmatched junction bases numbered 10, after V lost 5 bases and J lost 2 bases. The CDR3 extends over 16 amino acids. Germline CDR1 LNHDA, CDR2 SQIVND (reference sequence). The CDR3 protein is CASSSHSSGSTDTQYF. The CDR3 nucleotides are TGTGCCAGTAGTTCCCATTCTAGCGGATCCACAGATACGCAGTATTTT.

The CDR3 nucleotides read TGTGCCAGCAGTCTCCGGGACCCCGGCGGGGCCAAAAACATTCAGTACTTC. It yields the protein CASSLRDPGGAKNIQYF. The V and J genes are TRBV12-3 or TRBV12-4 and TRBJ2-4; either TRBD1 or TRBD2 may fit D (5 bases each). This CDR3 contains 17 residues. With 5 bases removed from V and 1 base from J, the gap between germline ends came to 18 bases.

This clonotype has a count of ten or more. The chain uses TRBV2 and TRBJ2-2, with no clear D. The CDR3 spans 15 residues. Trimming shortened V by 2 bases and J by 1 base, and 8 bases separated the two germline ends. Per the germline V gene, CDR1 is SNHLY and CDR2 is FYNNEI. CDR3 in DNA: TGTGCCAGCAGTGAATCTCTCAGGAACACCGGGGAGCTGTTTTTT. This sequence encodes CASSESLRNTGELFF.

This clonotype was seen at least ten times. This chain connects TRBV30 to TRBJ2-7; D ambiguous. The germline V gene encodes CDR1 GTSNPN and CDR2 SVGIG (reference sequence). With 2 bases removed from V and 3 bases from J, the gap between germline ends came to 5 bases. This CDR3 region has 11 residues. CDR3 nucleotide sequence: TGTGCCTGGAGTATTGGCTACGAGCAGTACTTC. The encoded protein is CAWSIGYEQYF. Based on the CDR3 plus reference TRBV30 and TRBJ2-7, the full variable domain is SQTIHQWPATLVQPVGSPLSLECTVEGTSNPNLYWYRQAAGRGLQLLFYSVGIGQISSEVPQNLSASRPQDRQFILSSKKLLLSDSGFYLCAWSIGYEQYFGPGTRLTVT.

This sequence joins TRBV9 and TRBJ2-1; D may be TRBD1 or TRBD2 (5 bases each). This CDR3 comprises 17 residues. Germline V gene lookup returns CDR1 SGDLS and CDR2 YYNGEE. Trimming shortened V by 0 bases and J by 2 bases, and 15 bases separated the two germline ends. The CDR3 region is CASSVVGDLATYNEQFF. The DNA of the CDR3 is TGTGCCAGCAGCGTAGTGGGGGACCTAGCTACCTACAATGAGCAGTTCTTC.